A selection of T cell receptor beta chains follows, all from one sample in a study of blood T cell repertoires in COVID-19. Produced via immunoSEQ multiplex PCR; TCRdb's table is partial and in-frame only. The sample lists about 190,000 clones; about 88% were seen once. The sequencing input was peripheral blood. The receptors shown here come from a man aged 40-50 years with active or convalescent COVID-19. Both conserved end residues are trimmed from each CDR3. Each record gives: CDR3 protein, V gene, J gene.

CDR3aa: ASSPARGTGADTQY
v_gene: TRBV5-1
j_gene: TRBJ2-3

CDR3aa: ASSERNSYEQY
v_gene: TRBV6-1
j_gene: TRBJ2-7

CDR3aa: ASTLLAGGTDTQY
v_gene: TRBV28
j_gene: TRBJ2-3

CDR3aa: ASSSVDRAYEQY
v_gene: TRBV5-4
j_gene: TRBJ2-7

CDR3aa: ASSLGGQNNSPLH
v_gene: TRBV11-3
j_gene: TRBJ1-6

CDR3aa: ASSPTGRDSPLH
v_gene: TRBV18
j_gene: TRBJ1-6

CDR3aa: ASSFKGQGIYAF
v_gene: TRBV27
j_gene: TRBJ1-1

CDR3aa: ASSYDSEAF
v_gene: TRBV12-3/TRBV12-4
j_gene: TRBJ1-1

CDR3aa: ASSITGGQGGSAF
v_gene: TRBV19
j_gene: TRBJ1-1

CDR3aa: ASSAWDRAETQY
v_gene: TRBV27
j_gene: TRBJ2-5

CDR3aa: SVARGSNEKLF
v_gene: TRBV29-1
j_gene: TRBJ1-4

CDR3aa: ASSPQGGYGYT
v_gene: TRBV5-4
j_gene: TRBJ1-2

CDR3aa: ASSLGAAGRETQY
v_gene: TRBV7-6
j_gene: TRBJ2-5

CDR3aa: ASTPGSGANVLT
v_gene: TRBV11-1
j_gene: TRBJ2-6

CDR3aa: ASSSQQGTTGELF
v_gene: TRBV27
j_gene: TRBJ2-2

CDR3aa: AITRDRGTTDTQY
v_gene: TRBV10-3
j_gene: TRBJ2-3

CDR3aa: ASSSTMDTQY
v_gene: TRBV11-3
j_gene: TRBJ2-3

CDR3aa: ASNSAGEAF
v_gene: TRBV2
j_gene: TRBJ1-1

CDR3aa: ASSLVLGAHSNYGYT
v_gene: TRBV7-8
j_gene: TRBJ1-2

CDR3aa: ASSPYGTDTQY
v_gene: TRBV7-9
j_gene: TRBJ2-3

CDR3aa: ASSADTQETQY
v_gene: TRBV2
j_gene: TRBJ2-5

CDR3aa: ASTRDSLAYEQY
v_gene: TRBV9
j_gene: TRBJ2-7

CDR3aa: ASSHLDRGRRTGELF
v_gene: TRBV3-1/TRBV3-2
j_gene: TRBJ2-2

CDR3aa: ASSYSPGSPQH
v_gene: TRBV6-2/TRBV6-3
j_gene: TRBJ1-5

CDR3aa: ASSQETSGGRAVETQY
v_gene: TRBV4-2
j_gene: TRBJ2-5

CDR3aa: ASSGQGPGLNEQF
v_gene: TRBV27
j_gene: TRBJ2-1

CDR3aa: ASSESRDRGGYT
v_gene: TRBV6-1
j_gene: TRBJ1-2

CDR3aa: ASSWEGQMNTGELF
v_gene: TRBV7-3
j_gene: TRBJ2-2

CDR3aa: ASSQVHLNEKLF
v_gene: TRBV3-1/TRBV3-2
j_gene: TRBJ1-4

CDR3aa: ASSPLWATEAF
v_gene: TRBV5-6
j_gene: TRBJ1-1

CDR3aa: ASSESGRQPQH
v_gene: TRBV6-1
j_gene: TRBJ1-5

CDR3aa: ASSLGWEYNQPQH
v_gene: TRBV11-3
j_gene: TRBJ1-5

CDR3aa: ASRRTGGINQPQH
v_gene: TRBV19
j_gene: TRBJ1-5

CDR3aa: ASGRTGFYTGELF
v_gene: TRBV12-5
j_gene: TRBJ2-2

CDR3aa: ASSLGTGLYTEAF
v_gene: TRBV13
j_gene: TRBJ1-1

CDR3aa: ASSSGTGGSYEQY
v_gene: TRBV5-4
j_gene: TRBJ2-7

CDR3aa: ASRRTGEKLF
v_gene: TRBV6-6
j_gene: TRBJ1-4

CDR3aa: ASSWGDSGYT
v_gene: TRBV7-9
j_gene: TRBJ1-2

CDR3aa: ASSPRLAGGNTGELF
v_gene: TRBV18
j_gene: TRBJ2-2

CDR3aa: ASSAPPGEQY
v_gene: TRBV28
j_gene: TRBJ2-7

CDR3aa: ASAGSQETQY
v_gene: TRBV2
j_gene: TRBJ2-5

CDR3aa: ASSVAPGQSYEQY
v_gene: TRBV9
j_gene: TRBJ2-7

CDR3aa: ASSFGGTGGEKLF
v_gene: TRBV5-4
j_gene: TRBJ1-4

CDR3aa: ASISTSGGEYFNTGELF
v_gene: TRBV27
j_gene: TRBJ2-2

CDR3aa: ASSLDNRDNSPLH
v_gene: TRBV5-4
j_gene: TRBJ1-6

CDR3aa: ASSKQRGGAGELF
v_gene: TRBV6-2/TRBV6-3
j_gene: TRBJ2-2

CDR3aa: AIGTGRSYEQY
v_gene: TRBV28
j_gene: TRBJ2-7

CDR3aa: ASSEVEGGDQPQH
v_gene: TRBV6-1
j_gene: TRBJ1-5

CDR3aa: ASSYGQTSSGNTIY
v_gene: TRBV5-1
j_gene: TRBJ1-3